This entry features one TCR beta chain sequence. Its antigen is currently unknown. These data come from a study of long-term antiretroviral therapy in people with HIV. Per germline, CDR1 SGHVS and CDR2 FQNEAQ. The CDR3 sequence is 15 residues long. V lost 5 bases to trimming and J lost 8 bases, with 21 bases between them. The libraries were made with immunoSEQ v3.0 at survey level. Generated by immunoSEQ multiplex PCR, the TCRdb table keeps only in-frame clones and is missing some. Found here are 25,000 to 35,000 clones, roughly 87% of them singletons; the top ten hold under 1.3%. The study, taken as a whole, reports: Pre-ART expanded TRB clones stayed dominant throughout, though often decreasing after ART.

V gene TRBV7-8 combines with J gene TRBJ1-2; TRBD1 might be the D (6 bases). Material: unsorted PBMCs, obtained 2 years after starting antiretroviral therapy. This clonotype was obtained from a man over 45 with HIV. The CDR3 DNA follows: TGTGCCAGCAGCCGGGGGGAGGGGGGAGAAGCGGGCTACACCTTC. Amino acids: CASSRGEGGEAGYTF.